These 24 T cell receptor beta chains were all obtained from the same sample, sequenced in a study of cytomegalovirus exposure and HLA in healthy donors (dated by TCRdb to 2016 to 2017). The library relied on the immunoSEQ multiplex PCR assay. For the multiplex PCR, a mixture combining 60 forward primers for TCR Vbeta segments and 13 reverse primers for TCR Jbeta segments was used. TCRdb obtained this table from immuneACCESS and retained in-frame rearrangements with V and J assigned. These tables miss some clones; where compared with another copy, unresolved V genes account for less than half of the shortfall, and the remainder is unexplained. This sample comprises around 140,000 clones, 65% to 80% of them detected only once. Of the sample, about 4% falls within the top ten clones. Sequencing was carried out using PBMCs. Source of these receptors: a male donor in good health and CMV-seronegative.

The genes are TRBV18 and TRBJ2-7; 9 nucleotides agree with TRBD1. V shed 3 bases, J shed 7 bases, and the junction held 10 bases outside the gene matches. The germline V gene has CDR1 KGHSH and CDR2 LQKENI. The CDR3 length is 15 residues. CDR3 sequence (DNA): TGTGCCAGCTCACCCCAGGAGTACAGGGGGCTTGAGCAGTACTTC. The encoded protein is CASSPQEYRGLEQYF.

This chain connects TRBV21-1 to TRBJ2-7; the table calls TRBD2, which could not be checked here. TRBV21-1 is described as a pseudogene. The CDR3 length is 15 residues. The CDR3 coding sequence is TGTGCCAGCAGCAAAGTACTAGCGGGGCCCTACGAGCAGTACTTC. Its translation: CASSKVLAGPYEQYF.

The rearrangement joins TRBV11-3 to TRBJ1-1; 11 bases line up with TRBD1. V dropped 0 bases and J dropped 4; count of bases not matched to a gene: 1. Germline V gene sequence: CDR1 SGHNT, CDR2 YENEEA. The CDR3 runs 15 residues. This CDR3 is CASSLDGTGGTEAFF. The CDR3 DNA follows: TGTGCCAGCAGCTTAGACGGGACAGGGGGCACTGAAGCTTTCTTT.

The rearrangement uses TRBV11-3 and TRBJ2-1; TRBD2 agrees at 10 bases. J was trimmed by 9 bases and V by 0 bases; bases with no gene match: 11. The CDR3 contains 17 residues. Germline V gene lookup returns CDR1 SGHNT and CDR2 YENEEA. The CDR3: CASSLDQSSSGSCEQFF. In DNA form, the CDR3 reads TGTGCCAGCAGCTTAGATCAGAGCTCTAGCGGGAGTTGTGAGCAGTTCTTC.

The chain combines TRBV5-1 with TRBJ2-3; 7 nucleotides match TRBD2. In germline, CDR1 is SGHRS, CDR2 YFSETQ. V was clipped by 1 base and J by 3 bases; unmatched bases: 8. CDR3 length: 16 residues. This CDR3 reads CASSLFGGGRTDTQYF. The CDR3 DNA follows: TGCGCCAGCAGCTTGTTTGGCGGGGGACGGACAGATACGCAGTATTTT.

This chain links TRBV11-3 with TRBJ2-1; TRBD2 might be the D (5 bases). Trimming stripped 3 bases from V and 0 bases from J, with 9 bases between. Germline V gene sequence: CDR1 SGHNT, CDR2 YENEEA. The CDR3 spans 15 residues. The CDR3, as DNA: TGTGCCAGCAGCTTGCTCGCGGGCTCCTACAATGAGCAGTTCTTC. This gives the protein CASSLLAGSYNEQFF.

This chain links TRBV5-6 with TRBJ2-2; D unresolved. Trimming stripped 3 bases from V and 2 bases from J, with 20 bases between. There are 18 residues in the CDR3. CDR1 is SGHDT, CDR2 YYEEEE, per germline. The CDR3 region is CASSYVSRPQSNTGELFF. As DNA, the CDR3 is TGTGCCAGCAGCTACGTGAGCAGGCCCCAATCCAACACCGGGGAGCTGTTTTTT.

This chain uses TRBV5-1 with TRBJ1-2, with D unclear. There are 16 residues in the CDR3. V dropped 0 bases and J dropped 4 bases, with 16 bases sitting between them. CDR1 is SGHRS, CDR2 YFSETQ, per germline. CDR3 amino acids: CASSLAQVPRGYGYTF. The CDR3 DNA follows: TGCGCCAGCAGCTTGGCCCAGGTCCCCCGGGGCTATGGCTACACCTTC.

This clone has just a few counts. The V and J genes are TRBV6-1 and TRBJ2-1, with TRBD2 matching over 9 bases. Germline-derived CDR1 and CDR2 are MNHNS and SASEGT. Trimming removed 5 bases from V and 9 bases from J; junction bases left unmatched: 8. This CDR3 has 14 amino acids. CDR3 amino acids: CASSQEAGGGEQFF. The CDR3 DNA sequence: TGTGCCAGCAGTCAAGAAGCGGGAGGTGGTGAGCAGTTCTTC.

The chain has TRBV19 and TRBJ2-7, with 10 bases fitting TRBD2. The CDR3 totals 14 residues. V was clipped by 3 bases and J by 4 bases; unmatched bases: 3. CDR1 and CDR2 from the germline V gene are LNHDA and SQIVND (reference sequence). The CDR3: CASSISSGRYEQYF. DNA for the CDR3: TGTGCCAGTAGTATCTCTAGCGGGAGATACGAGCAGTACTTC.

V and J are TRBV10-3 and TRBJ2-7; TRBD2 matches 7 bases. The CDR3 is made up of 14 amino acids. Germline values: CDR1 ENHRY, CDR2 SYGVKD. V shed 5 bases and J 3 bases; nucleotides not matched to a gene: 7. The CDR3 bases are TGTGCCATCAGTACCGGGACGGGGGGCTACGAGCAGTACTTC. This translates into CAISTGTGGYEQYF.

The gene calls are TRBV6-1 and TRBJ1-4; tentatively, D is TRBD1 (6 bases). The CDR3 totals 14 residues. V lost 6 bases and J lost 5, with 13 bases in between. Germline loops: CDR1 MNHNS, CDR2 SASEGT. The CDR3 bases are TGTGCCAGCAGCGGACGGACAGAGAATGAAAAACTGTTTTTT. It yields the protein CASSGRTENEKLFF.

The chain couples TRBV27 to TRBJ2-3, with 10 bases lining up with TRBD2. Germline assignment: CDR1 MNHEY and CDR2 SMNVEV (reference sequence). This CDR3 is 15 amino acids long. The V and J ends lost 2 bases and 3 bases, in that order; junction bases with no gene match: 2. CDR3 sequence reads: CASSLMTSGTDTQYF. The CDR3 DNA reads as TGTGCCAGCAGTTTAATGACTAGCGGGACAGATACGCAGTATTTT.

This clone was observed once. The chain is built from TRBV19 and TRBJ1-5, with TRBD1 as a possible D gene (5 bases). The germline CDR1 and CDR2 sequences are LNHDA and SQIVND (reference sequence). This CDR3 is built from 15 residues. Trimming took off 4 bases at V and 2 bases at J, with 12 bases between the two ends. The CDR3 DNA reads TGTGCCAGTAGTACCGGGGGAAAGGGCAATCAGCCCCAGCATTTT. Protein sequence: CASSTGGKGNQPQHF.

The rearrangement links TRBV19 to TRBJ1-3, with 9 bases identical to TRBD1. The germline V gene encodes CDR1 LNHDA and CDR2 SQIVND (reference sequence). The CDR3 sequence is 15 residues long. Losses at the gene ends were 7 bases for V and 2 bases for J; bases not matched to a gene: 6. CDR3 amino acids: CASKSGQGAGNTIYF. The CDR3 DNA reads as TGTGCCAGTAAGTCGGGACAGGGAGCTGGAAACACCATATATTTT.

V usage is TRBV7-2 and J usage is TRBJ2-1, with D perhaps TRBD2 (7 bases). There are 15 residues in the CDR3. CDR1 is SGHTA, CDR2 FQGNSA, per germline. V was shortened by 4 bases and J by 7 bases, with 17 bases between the two germline ends. The chain's CDR3 is CASSYDSGGLNEQFF. The CDR3 DNA reads TGTGCCAGCAGCTACGACTCCGGGGGGCTTAATGAGCAGTTCTTC.

This clone has just a few counts. The V gene is TRBV6-1, the J gene TRBJ2-3, with 7 bases lining up with TRBD2. The germline V gene encodes CDR1 MNHNS and CDR2 SASEGT. The V segment lost 2 bases and the J segment 0 bases; nucleotides outside the gene matches: 8. CDR3 length: 17 amino acids. Written as DNA, the CDR3 is TGTGCCAGCAGTGAACGGCCTAGCGGACTTAGCACAGATACGCAGTATTTT. Its translation is CASSERPSGLSTDTQYF.

The chain recombines TRBV5-1 with TRBJ1-1; the match to TRBD1 covers 10 bases. CDR1 is SGHRS, CDR2 YFSETQ, per germline. The CDR3 runs to 15 residues. Trimming cost V 3 bases and J 4 bases; bases outside gene matches: 6. In DNA, the CDR3 is TGCGCCAGCAGCTCAAGGACAGGGGGGCCCACTGAAGCTTTCTTT. This sequence encodes CASSSRTGGPTEAFF.

This chain connects TRBV4-2 to TRBJ2-7; tentative D call: TRBD1 (5 bases). Per germline, CDR1 LGHNA and CDR2 YNFKEQ. Trimming cost V 4 bases and J 1 base, with 17 bases left between them. The CDR3 is 16 amino acids. In nucleotides, the CDR3 is TGTGCCAGCAGCCTGTCTGGGCAGGGAAATTCCTACGAGCAGTACTTC. As protein: CASSLSGQGNSYEQYF.

The chain couples TRBV7-2 to TRBJ2-2; D might be TRBD1 (6 bases). The CDR3 loop spans 15 amino acids. From germline, CDR1 is SGHTA and CDR2 FQGNSA. Deletions cut 1 base from V and 5 bases from J, with 11 bases between. The CDR3 spells CASSLEGVGTGELFF. The CDR3 DNA follows: TGTGCCAGCAGCTTAGAGGGGGTGGGGACCGGGGAGCTGTTTTTT.

The V call is TRBV27, the J call TRBJ2-6, with 8 bases fitting TRBD1. The CDR3 is 20 amino acids. V was pared by 3 bases and J by 3 bases, with 16 bases of the junction left unmatched. The V gene's germline CDR1 is MNHEY and CDR2 SMNVEV (reference sequence). For the CDR3, the DNA is TGTGCCAGCAGTTTTGGATTCGTCGGACAGGGAACTTTTGGGGCCAACGTCCTGACTTTC. Amino acid sequence: CASSFGFVGQGTFGANVLTF.

The sample holds a few counts of this clone. The chain recombines TRBV7-9 with TRBJ2-1; 7 bases are a match to TRBD2. Germline CDR1 SEHNR, CDR2 FQNEAQ (reference sequence). The CDR3 covers 15 residues. Unmatched junction bases numbered 12, after V lost 6 bases and J lost 7 bases. The CDR3 nucleotides are TGTGCCAGCAGTCAGTCGGGAGGACAAGGGAATGAGCAGTTCTTC. Protein sequence: CASSQSGGQGNEQFF.

The genes are TRBV7-2 and TRBJ2-7; 9 bases line up with TRBD2. Germline-derived CDR1 and CDR2 are SGHTA and FQGNSA. CDR3 length equals 15 residues. The junction had 7 bases not matched to a gene; V was cut back by 5 bases and J by 2 bases. CDR3 in amino acids: CASSPQAGGTYEQYF. In DNA, the CDR3 is TGTGCCAGCAGCCCGCAAGCGGGAGGTACCTACGAGCAGTACTTC.

V usage is TRBV7-9 and J usage is TRBJ1-3, with D maybe TRBD1 (5 bases). The germline gives CDR1 SEHNR, CDR2 FQNEAQ (reference sequence). Trimming pared 2 bases from V and 8 bases from J, leaving 10 bases between. The CDR3 loop spans 13 amino acids. CDR3 nucleotide sequence: TGTGCCAGCAGCTTACCTGGGGACTACACCATATATTTT. This translates into CASSLPGDYTIYF.